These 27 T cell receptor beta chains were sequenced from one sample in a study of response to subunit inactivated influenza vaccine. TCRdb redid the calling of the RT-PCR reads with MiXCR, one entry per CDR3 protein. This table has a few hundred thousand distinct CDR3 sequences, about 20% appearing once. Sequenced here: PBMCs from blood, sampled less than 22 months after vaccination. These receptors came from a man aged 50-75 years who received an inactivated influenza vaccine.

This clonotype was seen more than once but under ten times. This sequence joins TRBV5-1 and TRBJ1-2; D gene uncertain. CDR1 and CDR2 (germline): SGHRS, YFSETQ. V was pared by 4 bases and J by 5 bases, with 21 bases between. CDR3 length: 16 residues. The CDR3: CASSPGPLRYVYGYTF. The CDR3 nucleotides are TGCGCCAGCAGCCCCGGACCCCTTCGCTATGTATATGGCTACACCTTC.

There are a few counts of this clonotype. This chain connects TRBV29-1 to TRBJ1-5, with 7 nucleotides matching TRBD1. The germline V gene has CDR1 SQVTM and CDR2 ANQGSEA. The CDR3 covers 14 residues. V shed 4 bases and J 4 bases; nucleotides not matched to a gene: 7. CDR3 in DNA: TGCAGCGTTGCAGGGACAGACCCAAATCAGCCCCAGCATTTT. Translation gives CSVAGTDPNQPQHF.

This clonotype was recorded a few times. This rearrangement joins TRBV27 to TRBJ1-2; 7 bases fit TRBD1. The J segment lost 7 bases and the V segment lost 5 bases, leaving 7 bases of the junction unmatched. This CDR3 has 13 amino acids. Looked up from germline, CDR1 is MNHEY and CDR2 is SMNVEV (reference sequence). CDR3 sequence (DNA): TGTGCCAGCAGTATAAGACAGGGCTCTGGCTACACCTTC. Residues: CASSIRQGSGYTF.

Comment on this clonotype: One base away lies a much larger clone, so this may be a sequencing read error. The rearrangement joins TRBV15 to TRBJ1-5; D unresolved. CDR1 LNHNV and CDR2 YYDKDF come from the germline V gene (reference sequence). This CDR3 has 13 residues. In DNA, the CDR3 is TGTGCCACCGGCAGAGATCCAAAGCAGCCCCAGCATTTT. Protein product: CATGRDPKQPQHF. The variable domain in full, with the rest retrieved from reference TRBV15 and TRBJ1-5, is DAMVIQNPRYQVTQFGKPVTLSCSQTLNHNVMYWYQQKSSQAPKLLFHYYDKDFNNEADTPDNFQSRRPNTSFCFLDIRSPGLGDTAMYLCATGRDPKQPQHFGDGTRLSIL.

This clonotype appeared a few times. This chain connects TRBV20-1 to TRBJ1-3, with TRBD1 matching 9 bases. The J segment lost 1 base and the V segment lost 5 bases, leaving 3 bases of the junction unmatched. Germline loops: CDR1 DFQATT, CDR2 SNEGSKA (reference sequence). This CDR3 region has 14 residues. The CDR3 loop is CSAGGQGSGNTIYF. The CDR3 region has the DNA TGCAGTGCTGGAGGACAGGGGTCTGGAAACACCATATATTTT.

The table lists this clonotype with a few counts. The CDR3 spells CASSVTGRPHRELFF. The CDR3 DNA is TGCGCCAGCAGCGTTACGGGGAGGCCCCACCGGGAGCTGTTTTTT. The rearrangement joins TRBV5-1 to TRBJ2-2, with a possible D match to TRBD2 (6 bases). CDR1 and CDR2 (germline): SGHRS, YFSETQ. The V end was cut by 4 bases, the J end by 9 bases, with 19 bases between. The CDR3 has 15 amino acids.

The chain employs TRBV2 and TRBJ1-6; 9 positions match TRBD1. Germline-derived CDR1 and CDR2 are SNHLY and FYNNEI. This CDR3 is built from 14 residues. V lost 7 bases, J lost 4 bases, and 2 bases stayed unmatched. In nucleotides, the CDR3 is TGTGCCAGCACCGGGACAGGGTATAATTCACCCCTCCACTTT. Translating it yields CASTGTGYNSPLHF.

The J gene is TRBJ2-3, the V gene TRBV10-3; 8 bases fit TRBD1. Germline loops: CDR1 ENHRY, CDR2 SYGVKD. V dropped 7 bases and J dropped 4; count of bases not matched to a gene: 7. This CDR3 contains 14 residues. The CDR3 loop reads CAIKAGTGPDTQYF. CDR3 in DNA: TGTGCCATCAAGGCGGGGACAGGCCCAGATACGCAGTATTTT.

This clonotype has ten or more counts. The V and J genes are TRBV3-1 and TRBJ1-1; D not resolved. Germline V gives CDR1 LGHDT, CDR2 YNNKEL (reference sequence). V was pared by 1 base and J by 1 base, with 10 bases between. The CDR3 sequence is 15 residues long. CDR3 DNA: TGTGCCAGCAGCCAAGGACCCCCGGGGAACACTGAAGCTTTCTTT. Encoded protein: CASSQGPPGNTEAFF. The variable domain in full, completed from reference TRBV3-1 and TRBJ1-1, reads DTAVSQTPKYLVTQMGNDKSIKCEQNLGHDTMYWYKQDSKKFLKIMFSYNNKELIINETVPNRFSPKSPDKAHLNLHINSLELGDSAVYFCASSQGPPGNTEAFFGQGTRLTVV.

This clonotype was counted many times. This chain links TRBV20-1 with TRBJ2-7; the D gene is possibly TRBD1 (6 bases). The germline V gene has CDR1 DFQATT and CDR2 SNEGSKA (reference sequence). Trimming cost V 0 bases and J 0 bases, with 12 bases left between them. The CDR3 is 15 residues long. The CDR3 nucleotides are TGCAGTGCTAGAGAATGGGGGACATCCTCCTACGAGCAGTACTTC. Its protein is CSAREWGTSSYEQYF.

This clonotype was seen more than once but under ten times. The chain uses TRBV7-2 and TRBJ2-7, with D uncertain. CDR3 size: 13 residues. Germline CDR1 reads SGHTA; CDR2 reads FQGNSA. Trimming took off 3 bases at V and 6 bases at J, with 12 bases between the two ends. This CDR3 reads CASSFVSPGEQYF. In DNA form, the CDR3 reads TGTGCCAGCAGCTTCGTTAGTCCGGGCGAGCAGTACTTC.

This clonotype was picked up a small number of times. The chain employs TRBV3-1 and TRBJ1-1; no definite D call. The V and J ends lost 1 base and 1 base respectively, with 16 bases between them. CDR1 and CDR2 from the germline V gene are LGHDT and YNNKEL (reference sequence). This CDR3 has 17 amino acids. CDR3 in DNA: TGTGCCAGCAGCCAAGGGCAGAACCTTCTCGCGAACACTGAAGCTTTCTTT. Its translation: CASSQGQNLLANTEAFF.

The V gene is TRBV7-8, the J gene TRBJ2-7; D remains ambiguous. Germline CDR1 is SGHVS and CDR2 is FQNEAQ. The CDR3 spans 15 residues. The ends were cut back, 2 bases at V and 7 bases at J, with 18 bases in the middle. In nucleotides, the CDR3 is TGTGCCAGCAGCTTATTTGAAAAAAGCTTTTTTGAGCAGTACTTC. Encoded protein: CASSLFEKSFFEQYF.

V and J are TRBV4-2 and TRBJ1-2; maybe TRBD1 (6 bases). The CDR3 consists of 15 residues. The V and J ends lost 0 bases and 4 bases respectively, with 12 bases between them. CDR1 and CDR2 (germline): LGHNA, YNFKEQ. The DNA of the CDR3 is TGTGCCAGCAGCCAAGAACAGGGACGGGGCTATGGCTACACCTTC. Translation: CASSQEQGRGYGYTF.

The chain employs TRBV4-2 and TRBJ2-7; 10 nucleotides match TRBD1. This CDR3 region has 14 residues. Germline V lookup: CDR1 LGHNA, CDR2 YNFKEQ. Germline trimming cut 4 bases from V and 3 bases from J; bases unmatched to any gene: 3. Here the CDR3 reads CASSRDRGNYEQYF. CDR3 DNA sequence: TGTGCCAGCAGCCGGGACAGGGGTAACTACGAGCAGTACTTC.

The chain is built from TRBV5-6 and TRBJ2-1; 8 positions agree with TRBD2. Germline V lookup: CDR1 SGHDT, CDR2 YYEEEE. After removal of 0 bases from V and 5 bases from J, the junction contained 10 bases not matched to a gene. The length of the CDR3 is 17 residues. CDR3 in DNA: TGTGCCAGCAGCTTGGTCGTCGGGACTAGGACCAACAATGAGCAGTTCTTC. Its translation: CASSLVVGTRTNNEQFF.

CDR3 DNA: TGTGCCAGCAGCCCCTCGGTCGGGAGCTCCTACGAGCAGTACTTC. This encodes CASSPSVGSSYEQYF. This sequence joins TRBV3-1 and TRBJ2-7; TRBD2 might be the D (6 bases). The V and J ends lost 4 bases and 0 bases respectively, with 13 bases between them. CDR1 is LGHDT and CDR2 is YNNKEL in the germline V gene (reference sequence). This CDR3 region has 15 residues.

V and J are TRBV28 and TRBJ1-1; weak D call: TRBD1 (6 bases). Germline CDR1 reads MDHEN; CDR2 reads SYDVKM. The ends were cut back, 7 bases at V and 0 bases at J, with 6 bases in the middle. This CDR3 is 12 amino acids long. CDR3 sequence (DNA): TGTGCCAGCAACAGGGTGAACACTGAAGCTTTCTTT. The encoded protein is CASNRVNTEAFF.

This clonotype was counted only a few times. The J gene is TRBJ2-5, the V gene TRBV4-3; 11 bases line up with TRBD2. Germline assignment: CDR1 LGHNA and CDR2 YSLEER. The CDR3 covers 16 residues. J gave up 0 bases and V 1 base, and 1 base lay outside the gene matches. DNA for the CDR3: TGCGCCAGCAGCCAAGGGACTAGCGGGTACCAAGAGACCCAGTACTTC. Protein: CASSQGTSGYQETQYF.

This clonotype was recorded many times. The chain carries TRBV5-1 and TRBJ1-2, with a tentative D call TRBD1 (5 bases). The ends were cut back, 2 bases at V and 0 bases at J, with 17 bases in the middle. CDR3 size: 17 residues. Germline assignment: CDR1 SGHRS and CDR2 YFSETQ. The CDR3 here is CASSLGVAGPANYGYTF. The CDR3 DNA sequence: TGCGCCAGCAGCTTAGGAGTGGCAGGGCCAGCTAACTATGGCTACACCTTC.

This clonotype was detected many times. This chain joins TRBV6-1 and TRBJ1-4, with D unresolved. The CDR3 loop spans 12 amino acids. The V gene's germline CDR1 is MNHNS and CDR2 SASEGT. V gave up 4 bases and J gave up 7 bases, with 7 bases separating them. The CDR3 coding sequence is TGTGCCAGCAGTGTATCCCTTGAAAAACTGTTTTTT. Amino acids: CASSVSLEKLFF.

This CDR3 is CASSPRTTASKNEKLFF. The DNA of the CDR3 is TGTGCCAGCTCACCACGAACGACAGCCAGTAAAAATGAAAAACTGTTTTTT. The rearrangement joins TRBV18 to TRBJ1-4; weak D call: TRBD1 (5 bases). This CDR3 spans 17 amino acids. Germline-derived CDR1 and CDR2 are KGHSH and LQKENI. The V end was cut by 1 base, the J end by 5 bases, with 17 bases between.

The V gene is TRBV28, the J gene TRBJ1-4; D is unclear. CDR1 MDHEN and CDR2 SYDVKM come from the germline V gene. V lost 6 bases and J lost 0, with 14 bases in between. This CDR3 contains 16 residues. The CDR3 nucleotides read TGTGCCAGCAGCCCCTGGAGGGTTGCAACTAATGAAAAACTGTTTTTT. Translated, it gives CASSPWRVATNEKLFF.

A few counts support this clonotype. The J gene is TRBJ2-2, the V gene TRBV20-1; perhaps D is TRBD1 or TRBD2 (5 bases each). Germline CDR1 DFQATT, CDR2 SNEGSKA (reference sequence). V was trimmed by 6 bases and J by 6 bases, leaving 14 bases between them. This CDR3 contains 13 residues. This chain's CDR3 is CSARSWDAGELFF. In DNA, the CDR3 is TGCAGTGCCCGCTCGTGGGACGCCGGGGAGCTGTTTTTT.

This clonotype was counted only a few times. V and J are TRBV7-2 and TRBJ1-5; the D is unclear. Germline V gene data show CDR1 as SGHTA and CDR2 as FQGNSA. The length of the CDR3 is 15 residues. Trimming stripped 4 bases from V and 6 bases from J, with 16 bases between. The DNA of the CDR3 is TGTGCCAGCAGCTCCCAGGAAAGATTCGGTCAGCCCCAGCATTTT. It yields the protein CASSSQERFGQPQHF.

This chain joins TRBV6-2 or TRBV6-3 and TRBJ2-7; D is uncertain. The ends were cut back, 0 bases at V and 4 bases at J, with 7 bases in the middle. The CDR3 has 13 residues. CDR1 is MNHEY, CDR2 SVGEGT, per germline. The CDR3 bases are TGTGCCAGCAGTTACTCTTCCCGATACGAGCAGTACTTC. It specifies CASSYSSRYEQYF.

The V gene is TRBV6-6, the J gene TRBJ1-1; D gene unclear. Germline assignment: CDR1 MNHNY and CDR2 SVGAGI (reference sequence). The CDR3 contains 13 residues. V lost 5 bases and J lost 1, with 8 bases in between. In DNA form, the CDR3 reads TGTGCCAGCAGTCCACCACAGAACACTGAAGCTTTCTTT. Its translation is CASSPPQNTEAFF.